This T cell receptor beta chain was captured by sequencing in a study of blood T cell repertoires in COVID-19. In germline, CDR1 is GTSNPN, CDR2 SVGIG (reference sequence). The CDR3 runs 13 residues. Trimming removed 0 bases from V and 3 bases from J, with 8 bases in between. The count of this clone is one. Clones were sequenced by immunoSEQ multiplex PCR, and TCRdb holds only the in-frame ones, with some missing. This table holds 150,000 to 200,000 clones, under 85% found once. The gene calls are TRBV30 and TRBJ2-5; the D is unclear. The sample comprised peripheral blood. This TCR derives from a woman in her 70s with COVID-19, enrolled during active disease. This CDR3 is CAWSVQQKETQYF. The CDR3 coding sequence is TGTGCCTGGAGTGTACAACAAAAAGAGACCCAGTACTTC.